This note documents a single T cell receptor beta chain sequence. Its antigen remains unidentified. Study-level findings and limits: Whole repertoires were not studied in the larger cohort, only one V-J beta rearrangement.

V lost 3 bases and J 6 bases, leaving 5 bases between the germline ends. The CDR3 loop spans 11 amino acids. From the 5' RACE reads, TCRdb called clonotypes with MiXCR, one entry per CDR3 protein. The sample records tens of thousands of distinct CDR3 sequences, about 29% being singletons. Memory CD4+ cells were defined as CD4+CD45RO+CD25-. The rearrangement uses TRBV12-3 or TRBV12-4 and TRBJ1-2; D gene uncertain. This clonotype originated in a female donor with breast cancer. Sequenced material: memory CD4+ T cells sorted from a lymph node. Subset described: memory CD4+ T cells, CD4+CD45RO+CD25-. Here the CDR3 reads CASSFPDGYTF. In DNA form, the CDR3 reads TGTGCCAGCAGTTTCCCGGATGGCTACACCTTC.